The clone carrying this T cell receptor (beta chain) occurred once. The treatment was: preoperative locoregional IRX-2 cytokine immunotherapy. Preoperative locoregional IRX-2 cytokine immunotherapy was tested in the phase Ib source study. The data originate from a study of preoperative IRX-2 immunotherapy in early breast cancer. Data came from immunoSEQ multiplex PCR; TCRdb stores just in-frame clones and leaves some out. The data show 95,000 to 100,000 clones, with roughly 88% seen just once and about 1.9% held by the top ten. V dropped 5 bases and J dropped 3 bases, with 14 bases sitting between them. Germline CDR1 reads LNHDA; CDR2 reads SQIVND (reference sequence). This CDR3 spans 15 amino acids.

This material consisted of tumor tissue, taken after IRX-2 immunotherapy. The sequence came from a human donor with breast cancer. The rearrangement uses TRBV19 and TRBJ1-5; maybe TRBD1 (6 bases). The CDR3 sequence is CASSVQGPLNQPQHF. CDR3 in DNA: TGTGCCAGTAGTGTCCAGGGGCCCCTCAATCAGCCCCAGCATTTT.